This TCR beta chain was captured by sequencing in a study of OX40 agonist ivuxolimab in advanced cancers. Notes on the study in general: Clones of CD4+ and CD8+ blood T cells grew by week 6 at doses of 0.1 to 3.0 mg/kg.

Trimming removed 4 bases at V and 8 bases at J, with 12 bases between. The germline V gene has CDR1 GTSNPN and CDR2 SVGIG (reference sequence). The CDR3 is 13 amino acids. To note about this clone: The antigen is not known.

Clones were sequenced by immunoSEQ multiplex PCR, and TCRdb holds only the in-frame ones, with some missing. The sample carries 75,000 to 95,000 clones, about 90% recorded once. The origin of this receptor is an adult with an advanced solid tumor such as melanoma, head and neck, liver or kidney cancer. The specimen was CD4+ or CD8+ T cells sorted from blood, collected in a trial of the OX40 agonist ivuxolimab. V is TRBV30 and J is TRBJ1-6; D remains ambiguous. The CDR3 DNA sequence: TGTGCCTGGACCGCGGTAAAAGATTCACCCCTCCACTTT. Protein sequence: CAWTAVKDSPLHF.